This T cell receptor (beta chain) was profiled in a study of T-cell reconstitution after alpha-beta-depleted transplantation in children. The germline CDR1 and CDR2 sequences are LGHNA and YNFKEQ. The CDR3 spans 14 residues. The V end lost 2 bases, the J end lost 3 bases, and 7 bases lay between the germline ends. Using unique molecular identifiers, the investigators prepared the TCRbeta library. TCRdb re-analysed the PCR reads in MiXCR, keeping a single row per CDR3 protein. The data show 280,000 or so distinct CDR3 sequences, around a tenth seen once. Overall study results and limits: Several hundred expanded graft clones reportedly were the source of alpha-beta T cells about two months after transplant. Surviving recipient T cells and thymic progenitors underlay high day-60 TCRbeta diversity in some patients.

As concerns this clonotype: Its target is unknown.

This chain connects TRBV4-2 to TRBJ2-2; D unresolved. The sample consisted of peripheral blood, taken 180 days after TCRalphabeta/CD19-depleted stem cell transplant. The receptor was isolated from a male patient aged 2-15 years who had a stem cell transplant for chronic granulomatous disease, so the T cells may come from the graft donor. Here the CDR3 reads CASSQYSYTGELFF. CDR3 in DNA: TGTGCCAGCAGCCAATACAGCTACACCGGGGAGCTGTTTTTT.